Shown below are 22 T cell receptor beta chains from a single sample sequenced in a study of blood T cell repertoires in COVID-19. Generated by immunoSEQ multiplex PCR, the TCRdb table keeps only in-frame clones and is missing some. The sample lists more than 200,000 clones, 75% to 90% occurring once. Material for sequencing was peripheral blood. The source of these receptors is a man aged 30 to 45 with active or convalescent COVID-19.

CDR3 nucleotides: TGTGCCAGCAGCTTAACCGGGACAGTTAGCAATCAGCCCCAGCATTTT. It encodes CASSLTGTVSNQPQHF. J is TRBJ1-5 and V is TRBV7-9; 7 positions match TRBD1. Germline-derived CDR1 and CDR2 are SEHNR and FQNEAQ (reference sequence). The CDR3 sequence is 16 residues long. Trimming cost V 2 bases and J 0 bases; bases outside gene matches: 4.

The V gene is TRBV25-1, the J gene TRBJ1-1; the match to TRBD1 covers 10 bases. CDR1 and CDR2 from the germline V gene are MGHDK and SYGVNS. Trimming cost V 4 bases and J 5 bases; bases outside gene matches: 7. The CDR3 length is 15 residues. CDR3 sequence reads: CASSGFDRGQTEAFF. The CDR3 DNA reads TGTGCCAGCAGTGGCTTCGACAGGGGGCAGACTGAAGCTTTCTTT.

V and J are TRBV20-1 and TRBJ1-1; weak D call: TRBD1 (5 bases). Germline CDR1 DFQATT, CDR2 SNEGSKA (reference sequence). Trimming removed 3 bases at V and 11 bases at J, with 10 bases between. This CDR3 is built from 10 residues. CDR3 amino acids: CSASRGAAFF. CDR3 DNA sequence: TGCAGTGCTAGTAGGGGTGCGGCTTTCTTT.

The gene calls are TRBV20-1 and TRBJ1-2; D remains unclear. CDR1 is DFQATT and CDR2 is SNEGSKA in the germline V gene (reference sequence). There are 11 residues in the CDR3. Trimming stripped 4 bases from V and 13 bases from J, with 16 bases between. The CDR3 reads CSAIEVVFPTF. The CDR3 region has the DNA TGCAGTGCTATAGAGGTAGTTTTCCCCACCTTC.

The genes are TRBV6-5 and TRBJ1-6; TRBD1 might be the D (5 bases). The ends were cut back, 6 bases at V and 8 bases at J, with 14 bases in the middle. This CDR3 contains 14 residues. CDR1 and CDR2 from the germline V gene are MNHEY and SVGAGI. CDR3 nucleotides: TGTGCCAGCAGACCCCGGGGGGACTATTCACCCCTCCACTTT. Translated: CASRPRGDYSPLHF.

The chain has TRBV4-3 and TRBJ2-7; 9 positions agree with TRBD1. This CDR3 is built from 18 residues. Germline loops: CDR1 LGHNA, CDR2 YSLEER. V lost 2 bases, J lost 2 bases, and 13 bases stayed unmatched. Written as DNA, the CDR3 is TGCGCCAGCAGCCAATCACAGGGGGCACATCCAGTGGCCTACGAGCAGTACTTC. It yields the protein CASSQSQGAHPVAYEQYF.

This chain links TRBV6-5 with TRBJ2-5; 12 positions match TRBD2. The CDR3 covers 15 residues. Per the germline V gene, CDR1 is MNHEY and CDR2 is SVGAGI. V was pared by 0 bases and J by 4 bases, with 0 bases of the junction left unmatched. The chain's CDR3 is CASSYSTSGGETQYF. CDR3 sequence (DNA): TGTGCCAGCAGTTACTCGACTAGCGGGGGAGAGACCCAGTACTTC.

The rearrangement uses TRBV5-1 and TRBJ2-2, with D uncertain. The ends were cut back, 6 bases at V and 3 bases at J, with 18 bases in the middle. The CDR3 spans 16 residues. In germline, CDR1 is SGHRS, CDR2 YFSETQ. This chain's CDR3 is CASIRFRPEDTGELFF. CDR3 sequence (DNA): TGCGCCAGCATTAGGTTTCGACCCGAGGACACCGGGGAGCTGTTTTTT. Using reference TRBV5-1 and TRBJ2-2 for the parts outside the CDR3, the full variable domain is KAGVTQTPRYLIKTRGQQVTLSCSPISGHRSVSWYQQTPGQGLQFLFEYFSETQRNKGNFPGRFSGRQFSNSRSEMNVSTLELGDSALYLCASIRFRPEDTGELFFGEGSRLTVL.

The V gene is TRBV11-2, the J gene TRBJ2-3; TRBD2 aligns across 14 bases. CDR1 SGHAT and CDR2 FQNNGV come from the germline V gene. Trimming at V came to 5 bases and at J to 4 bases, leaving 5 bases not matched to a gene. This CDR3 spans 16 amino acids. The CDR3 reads CASSPGLAGGSDTQYF. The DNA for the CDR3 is TGTGCCAGCAGCCCCGGACTAGCGGGGGGATCAGATACGCAGTATTTT.

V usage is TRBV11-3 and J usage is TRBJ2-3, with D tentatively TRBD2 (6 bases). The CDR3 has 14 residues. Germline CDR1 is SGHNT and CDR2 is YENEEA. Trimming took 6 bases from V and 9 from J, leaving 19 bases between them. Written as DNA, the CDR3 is TGTGCCAGCAGTCTCGGGCGACTAGAAGGAACGCAGTATTTT. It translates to CASSLGRLEGTQYF.

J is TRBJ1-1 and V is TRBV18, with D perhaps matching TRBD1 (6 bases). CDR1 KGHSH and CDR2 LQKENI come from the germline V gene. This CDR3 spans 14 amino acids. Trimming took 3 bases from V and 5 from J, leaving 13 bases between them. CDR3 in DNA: TGTGCCAGCTCACCCGGGGGGGGCTGGACTGAAGCTTTCTTT. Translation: CASSPGGGWTEAFF. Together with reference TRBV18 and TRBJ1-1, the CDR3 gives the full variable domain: NAGVMQNPRHLVRRRGQEARLRCSPMKGHSHVYWYRQLPEEGLKFMVYLQKENIIDESGMPKERFSAEFPKEGPSILRIQQVVRGDSAAYFCASSPGGGWTEAFFGQGTRLTVV.

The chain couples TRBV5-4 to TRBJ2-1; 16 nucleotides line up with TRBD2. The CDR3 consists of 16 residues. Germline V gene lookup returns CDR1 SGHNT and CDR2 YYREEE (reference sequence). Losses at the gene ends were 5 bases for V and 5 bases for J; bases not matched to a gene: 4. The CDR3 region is CASRKGLAGGNNEQFF. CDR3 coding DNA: TGTGCCAGCAGAAAGGGACTAGCGGGGGGGAACAATGAGCAGTTCTTC.

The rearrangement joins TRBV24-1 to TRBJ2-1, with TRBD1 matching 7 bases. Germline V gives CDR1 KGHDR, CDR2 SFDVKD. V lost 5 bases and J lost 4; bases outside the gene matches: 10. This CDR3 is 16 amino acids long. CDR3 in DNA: TGTGCCACCAGTGGAGGGACAGCGTCGGGTTACAATGAGCAGTTCTTC. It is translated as CATSGGTASGYNEQFF.

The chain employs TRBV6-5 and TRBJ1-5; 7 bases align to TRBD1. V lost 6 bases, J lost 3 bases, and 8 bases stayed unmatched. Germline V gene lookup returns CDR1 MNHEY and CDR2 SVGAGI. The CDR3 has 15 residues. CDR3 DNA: TGTGCCAGCAGCTTGAACAGGGGAACCAATCAGCCCCAGCATTTT. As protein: CASSLNRGTNQPQHF.

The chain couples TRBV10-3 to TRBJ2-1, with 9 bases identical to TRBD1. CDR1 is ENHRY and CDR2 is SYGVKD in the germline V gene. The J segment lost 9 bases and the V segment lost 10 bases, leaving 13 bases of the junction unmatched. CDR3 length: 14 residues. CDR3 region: CATQGQGLWSEQFF. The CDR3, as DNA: TGTGCCACCCAGGGACAGGGCCTTTGGAGTGAGCAGTTCTTC.

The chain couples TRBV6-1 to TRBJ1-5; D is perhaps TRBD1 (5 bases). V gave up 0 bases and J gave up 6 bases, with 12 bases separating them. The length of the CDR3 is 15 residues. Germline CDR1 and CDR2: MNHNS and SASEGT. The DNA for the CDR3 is TGTGCCAGCAGTGAAGCGTTAGTGGGGGGTCAGCCCCAGCATTTT. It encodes CASSEALVGGQPQHF.

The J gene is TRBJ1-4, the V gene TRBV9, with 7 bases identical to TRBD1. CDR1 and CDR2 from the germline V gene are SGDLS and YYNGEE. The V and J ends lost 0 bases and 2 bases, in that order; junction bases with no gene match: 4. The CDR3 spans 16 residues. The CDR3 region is CASSVGGGATNEKLFF. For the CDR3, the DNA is TGTGCCAGCAGCGTAGGAGGGGGCGCCACTAATGAAAAACTGTTTTTT.

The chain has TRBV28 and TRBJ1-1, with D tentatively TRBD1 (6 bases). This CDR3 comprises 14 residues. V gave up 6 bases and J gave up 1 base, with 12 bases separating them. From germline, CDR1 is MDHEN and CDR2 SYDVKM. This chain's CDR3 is CASSYTTGNTEAFF. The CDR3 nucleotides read TGTGCCAGCAGCTATACGACAGGGAACACTGAAGCTTTCTTT.

The CDR3 loop is CASSVVSSGGYNEQFF. CDR3 nucleotides: TGTGCCAGCAGCGTAGTTTCTAGCGGGGGGTACAATGAGCAGTTCTTC. The gene calls are TRBV9 and TRBJ2-1, with 11 bases matching TRBD2. With V trimmed by 0 bases and J by 4 bases, 3 bases remained unmatched. This CDR3 contains 16 residues. CDR1 and CDR2 (germline): SGDLS, YYNGEE.

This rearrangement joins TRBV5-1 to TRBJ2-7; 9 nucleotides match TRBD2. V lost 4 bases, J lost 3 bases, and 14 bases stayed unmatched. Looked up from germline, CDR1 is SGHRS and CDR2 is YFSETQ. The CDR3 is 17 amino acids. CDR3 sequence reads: CASSPISGTSPIYEQYF. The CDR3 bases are TGCGCCAGCAGCCCAATCTCCGGGACTAGCCCTATCTACGAGCAGTACTTC.

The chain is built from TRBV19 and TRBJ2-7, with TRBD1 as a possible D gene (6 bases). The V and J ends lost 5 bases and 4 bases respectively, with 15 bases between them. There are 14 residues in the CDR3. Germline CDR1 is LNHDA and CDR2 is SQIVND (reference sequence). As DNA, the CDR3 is TGTGCCAGTAGTCGCAGGGGCCTAACTTACGAGCAGTACTTC. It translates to CASSRRGLTYEQYF.

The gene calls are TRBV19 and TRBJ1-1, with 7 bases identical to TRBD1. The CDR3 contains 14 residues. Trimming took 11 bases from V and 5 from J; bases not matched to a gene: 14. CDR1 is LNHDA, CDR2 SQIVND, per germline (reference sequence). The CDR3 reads CAARDSRSRTEAFF. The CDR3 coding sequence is TGTGCCGCCAGGGACAGCCGAAGTAGAACTGAAGCTTTCTTT.